The 26 T cell receptor beta chains below come from one sample, sequenced in a study of cytomegalovirus exposure and HLA in healthy donors. Primers for the PCR totalled 60 Vbeta and 13 Jbeta. The data were produced by immunoSEQ multiplex PCR, yet TCRdb's version contains in-frame clones alone and is incomplete. Found here are fewer than 250,000 clones, 80% to 90% of them singletons; the top ten hold 1.3%. The sample taken for sequencing was PBMCs. The receptors derive from a man aged 25 to 45 in good health and CMV-seronegative.

CDR3 nucleotide sequence: TGTGCCAGCAGTTCAAAACTGCTCTCTGGGGCCAACGTCCTGACTTTC. It translates to CASSSKLLSGANVLTF. The J gene is TRBJ2-6, the V gene TRBV28; D gene uncertain. V was shortened by 4 bases and J by 0 bases, with 10 bases between the two germline ends. CDR1 is MDHEN, CDR2 SYDVKM, per germline. This CDR3 is 16 amino acids long.

V gene TRBV28 combines with J gene TRBJ1-2; the match to TRBD1 covers 7 bases. J was trimmed by 4 bases and V by 7 bases; bases with no gene match: 9. CDR1 and CDR2 from the germline V gene are MDHEN and SYDVKM. There are 14 residues in the CDR3. The CDR3 here is CASKNYGTAYGYTF. CDR3 coding DNA: TGTGCCAGCAAAAACTACGGGACAGCCTATGGCTACACCTTC.

This chain joins TRBV27 and TRBJ2-5, with D unclear. The CDR3 is 9 residues long. Germline V gives CDR1 MNHEY, CDR2 SMNVEV (reference sequence). With 5 bases removed from V and 13 bases from J, the gap between germline ends came to 8 bases. CDR3 sequence (DNA): TGTGCCAGCAGTACCCGGAGGTACTTC. Translated: CASSTRRYF.

This chain links TRBV28 with TRBJ2-1; the D gene is possibly TRBD2 (6 bases). CDR3 length equals 13 residues. V gave up 2 bases and J gave up 7 bases, with 9 bases separating them. Germline CDR1 reads MDHEN; CDR2 reads SYDVKM. CDR3 bases: TGTGCCAGCAGTTTAGTGGGGAGGAATGAGCAGTTCTTC. It is translated as CASSLVGRNEQFF.

This rearrangement joins TRBV7-9 to TRBJ2-5; TRBD2 matches at 14 bases. Germline values: CDR1 SEHNR, CDR2 FQNEAQ (reference sequence). Unmatched junction bases numbered 6, after V lost 3 bases and J lost 3 bases. This CDR3 is built from 17 residues. The CDR3 protein is CASSFQPGLAGEETQYF. The CDR3 DNA sequence: TGTGCCAGCAGCTTCCAACCGGGACTAGCGGGGGAAGAGACCCAGTACTTC.

This rearrangement joins TRBV2 to TRBJ2-3; 8 bases fit TRBD2. Germline assignment: CDR1 SNHLY and CDR2 FYNNEI. The CDR3 is made up of 15 amino acids. V lost 6 bases and J lost 6; bases outside the gene matches: 11. The CDR3 region has the DNA TGTGCCAGCAGGGAGGCTAGCGGGCCCGTTGATACGCAGTATTTT. Translated, it gives CASREASGPVDTQYF.

The rearrangement uses TRBV27 and TRBJ1-2; the D gene is possibly TRBD1 (5 bases). The germline V gene encodes CDR1 MNHEY and CDR2 SMNVEV (reference sequence). CDR3 length: 15 residues. Trimming cost V 1 base and J 2 bases, with 11 bases left between them. Here the CDR3 DNA reads TGTGCCAGCAGTTTATGGTCCTCAGGGAACTATGGCTACACCTTC. This sequence encodes CASSLWSSGNYGYTF.

The chain carries TRBV28 and TRBJ1-3; TRBD1 matches at 7 bases. J lost 2 bases, V lost 8 bases, and 9 bases had no gene match. The CDR3 sequence is 15 residues long. Germline V CDR1 and CDR2: MDHEN, SYDVKM. CDR3 sequence (DNA): TGTGCCAGCGGTACCGACAGGGCAGCTGGAAACACCATATATTTT. Its protein is CASGTDRAAGNTIYF.

The genes are TRBV11-3 and TRBJ2-3; D is possibly TRBD1 (6 bases). The CDR3 contains 15 residues. The V end lost 3 bases, the J end lost 2 bases, and 12 bases lay between the germline ends. Germline-derived CDR1 and CDR2 are SGHNT and YENEEA. The CDR3 DNA follows: TGTGCCAGCAGCTTGAGGGGACACGCCACAGATACGCAGTATTTT. It yields the protein CASSLRGHATDTQYF.

The V call is TRBV5-1, the J call TRBJ1-1; maybe TRBD1 (5 bases). Trimming pared 4 bases from V and 1 base from J, leaving 8 bases between. The CDR3 sequence is 13 residues long. Looked up from germline, CDR1 is SGHRS and CDR2 is YFSETQ. The CDR3 sequence: CASSPGPNTEAFF. CDR3 nucleotides: TGCGCCAGCAGCCCAGGGCCGAACACTGAAGCTTTCTTT.

This chain connects TRBV28 to TRBJ2-7; D gene unclear. This CDR3 comprises 12 residues. The V and J ends lost 7 bases and 1 base respectively, with 8 bases between them. Germline V gene sequence: CDR1 MDHEN, CDR2 SYDVKM. CDR3 amino acids: CASNLLSYEQYF. CDR3 nucleotide sequence: TGTGCCAGCAACTTGTTGTCCTACGAGCAGTACTTC.

V and J are TRBV18 and TRBJ1-5; D is possibly TRBD1 (5 bases). The CDR3 runs 15 residues. Germline loops: CDR1 KGHSH, CDR2 LQKENI. V was trimmed by 3 bases and J by 5 bases, leaving 14 bases between them. CDR3 loop: CASSPLGGEDQPQHF. The CDR3 region has the DNA TGTGCCAGCTCACCCCTCGGGGGGGAGGATCAGCCCCAGCATTTT.

The chain uses TRBV18 and TRBJ1-1; tentative D call: TRBD1 (5 bases). The CDR3 consists of 15 residues. The V end lost 0 bases, the J end lost 10 bases, and 18 bases lay between the germline ends. In germline, CDR1 is KGHSH, CDR2 LQKENI. CDR3 nucleotides: TGTGCCAGCTCACCACCGGGGGGAGGACCCCGGGCAGCTTTCTTT. It is translated as CASSPPGGGPRAAFF.

V usage is TRBV5-1 and J usage is TRBJ2-3, with 7 bases lining up with TRBD2. V shed 6 bases and J 4 bases; nucleotides not matched to a gene: 11. Germline CDR1 and CDR2: SGHRS and YFSETQ. The CDR3 has 15 residues. CDR3 residues: CASTRSRTRADTQYF. DNA for the CDR3: TGCGCCAGCACTCGATCAAGGACTAGAGCAGATACGCAGTATTTT.

This sequence joins TRBV2 and TRBJ2-7; 7 bases line up with TRBD1. Losses at the gene ends were 6 bases for V and 2 bases for J; bases not matched to a gene: 13. CDR1 and CDR2 (germline): SNHLY, FYNNEI. The CDR3 spans 16 residues. The CDR3 sequence: CASSRNINRGPYEQYF. CDR3 nucleotide sequence: TGTGCCAGCAGCAGAAACATTAACAGGGGCCCCTACGAGCAGTACTTC.

CDR3 sequence (DNA): TGTGCCAGCAGTTCCGGGACAGGGGCGAAACTGTTTTTT. It translates to CASSSGTGAKLFF. The gene calls are TRBV6-5 and TRBJ1-4, with 10 bases identical to TRBD1. With 4 bases clipped from V and 11 bases from J, the junction kept 4 bases outside the gene matches. This CDR3 has 13 residues. Per germline, CDR1 MNHEY and CDR2 SVGAGI.

This clone came up a few times. The V call is TRBV27, the J call TRBJ2-6; TRBD2 agrees at 9 bases. This CDR3 contains 17 residues. With 11 bases clipped from V and 4 bases from J, the junction kept 15 bases outside the gene matches. The germline V gene has CDR1 MNHEY and CDR2 SMNVEV (reference sequence). The CDR3 nucleotides are TGTGCCGCGGGTAGGTCGGGACTAGCTGTGGGGGCCAACGTCCTGACTTTC. Its protein is CAAGRSGLAVGANVLTF.

This clone was counted once. As DNA, the CDR3 is TGTGCCAGCAGCTTAGGGACAGCCAACACCGGGGAGCTGTTTTTT. This gives the protein CASSLGTANTGELFF. The chain joins TRBV7-9 to TRBJ2-2; TRBD1 is a possible D gene (6 bases). Germline CDR1 is SEHNR and CDR2 is FQNEAQ (reference sequence). The CDR3 loop spans 15 amino acids. The ends were cut back, 1 base at V and 2 bases at J, with 8 bases in the middle.

This clone was seen just once. This sequence joins TRBV7-8 and TRBJ2-1; tentatively, D is TRBD1 (5 bases). CDR3 length: 14 amino acids. CDR1 and CDR2 (germline): SGHVS, FQNEAQ. The ends were cut back, 3 bases at V and 9 bases at J, with 15 bases in the middle. CDR3 region: CASSLIVGQGEQFF. The CDR3 DNA sequence: TGTGCCAGCAGCTTGATAGTGGGGCAGGGTGAGCAGTTCTTC.

The chain couples TRBV7-2 to TRBJ2-7; 7 nucleotides line up with TRBD2. Per the germline V gene, CDR1 is SGHTA and CDR2 is FQGNSA. Unmatched junction bases numbered 4, after V lost 6 bases and J lost 2 bases. The CDR3 length is 13 residues. Here the CDR3 reads CASRREVTYEQYF. The CDR3 nucleotides read TGTGCCAGCAGACGGGAGGTAACCTACGAGCAGTACTTC.

The chain combines TRBV7-2 with TRBJ1-2, with TRBD1 matching 7 bases. The CDR3 extends over 15 amino acids. Germline loops: CDR1 SGHTA, CDR2 FQGNSA. Germline trimming cut 3 bases from V and 2 bases from J; bases unmatched to any gene: 6. The DNA for the CDR3 is TGTGCCAGCAGCTTCAGAGCACAGGGGAACTATGGCTACACCTTC. As protein: CASSFRAQGNYGYTF.

As to this clone: The junction departs from germline at one end; a sequencing error may be responsible. This chain uses TRBV30 with TRBJ2-6; maybe TRBD1 (5 bases). The CDR3 has 15 residues. From germline, CDR1 is GTSNPN and CDR2 SVGIG (reference sequence). The chain's CDR3 is CAWDTLGSGANGLTF. The CDR3 coding sequence is TGTGCCTGGGACACCCTAGGCTCTGGGGCCAACGGCCTGACTTTC.

This chain links TRBV30 with TRBJ2-7; TRBD2 matches 8 bases. The germline V gene encodes CDR1 GTSNPN and CDR2 SVGIG (reference sequence). The CDR3 contains 16 residues. The junction had 13 bases not matched to a gene; V was cut back by 4 bases and J by 2 bases. The CDR3 protein is CAWTPGAGGFPYEQYF. In nucleotides, the CDR3 is TGTGCCTGGACCCCGGGGGCGGGAGGCTTCCCCTACGAGCAGTACTTC.

This chain uses TRBV6-1 with TRBJ1-1; D call uncertain. The germline V gene has CDR1 MNHNS and CDR2 SASEGT. V was clipped by 4 bases and J by 4 bases, with 10 bases between them. The CDR3 consists of 13 residues. CDR3 residues: CASSVAGFTEAFF. In DNA, the CDR3 is TGTGCCAGCAGTGTGGCGGGTTTCACTGAAGCTTTCTTT.

The chain employs TRBV27 and TRBJ2-3, with D unclear. This CDR3 region has 15 residues. CDR1 is MNHEY, CDR2 SMNVEV, per germline (reference sequence). V was clipped by 6 bases and J by 0 bases, with 13 bases between them. CDR3 coding DNA: TGTGCCAGCAGCTTCACCAGGTTCAGCACAGATACGCAGTATTTT. It is translated as CASSFTRFSTDTQYF.

The gene calls are TRBV19 and TRBJ2-7, with D possibly being TRBD1 (5 bases). The length of the CDR3 is 14 residues. Germline assignment: CDR1 LNHDA and CDR2 SQIVND (reference sequence). V lost 7 bases, J lost 0 bases, and 13 bases lay in between. CDR3 DNA sequence: TGTGCCAGTAAAACAGGTCATAGCTCCTACGAGCAGTACTTC. Amino acid sequence: CASKTGHSSYEQYF. The whole variable domain, remainder taken from reference TRBV19 and TRBJ2-7, is DGGITQSPKYLFRKEGQNVTLSCEQNLNHDAMYWYRQDPGQGLRLIYYSQIVNDFQKGDIAEGYSVSREKKESFPLTVTSAQKNPTAFYLCASKTGHSSYEQYFGPGTRLTVT.